This TCR beta chain originates from a study of blood T cell repertoires in COVID-19. Study background: Acute-phase and convalescent COVID-19 samples originated in the United States, Italy and Spain. In each case, the material was cDNA or gDNA derived from T cells, B-cell-depleted T cells, or PBMCs.

As processed by the authors: The assay estimated nucleated cells by amplifying reference gene primers. TCRdb's table, derived via immunoSEQ multiplex PCR, lists solely in-frame clones and lacks some. V, J and clone size are those of that table, while D and trimming were read from the DNA. The profile shows more than 95,000 clones, around three quarters of them singletons. The source of this sequence is a man between 65 and 79 years old with acute or convalescent COVID-19. The sample taken for sequencing was peripheral blood.

The CDR3 region is CASTTGSGANVLTF. The CDR3 nucleotides are TGTGCCAGTACCACAGGTTCTGGGGCCAACGTCCTGACTTTC. V and J are TRBV19 and TRBJ2-6; maybe TRBD1 (5 bases). The CDR3 covers 14 residues. Trimming shortened V by 7 bases and J by 1 base, and 8 bases separated the two germline ends. CDR1 is LNHDA and CDR2 is SQIVND in the germline V gene (reference sequence).